This T cell receptor (beta chain) originates from a study of control samples from healthy donors and cancer patients. There are 14 residues in the CDR3. The V end was cut by 0 bases, the J end by 10 bases, with 11 bases between. Assay used: immunoSEQ multiplex PCR; TCRdb lists only in-frame clones, some missing. The table shows 89,000 or so clones, with about 90% occurring only once. The sequenced sample consisted of blood. The gene calls are TRBV5-3 and TRBJ1-6; D perhaps matches TRBD1 (5 bases). TRBV5-3 is classed as an ORF, of uncertain function. The sequence derives from a man between 45 and 60 years old in good health. The CDR3 loop reads CARSLEGLDSPLHF. The CDR3 DNA is TGTGCCAGAAGCTTGGAGGGACTAGACTCACCCCTCCACTTT.